One and the same sample provided the 29 T cell receptor beta chains below, sequenced in a study of glioma-infiltrating T cells. Amplification of TCR alpha and beta CDR3 regions from RNA used iRepertoire nested multiplex PCR. MiXCR, applied by TCRdb to the multiplex PCR reads, yields one record per CDR3 protein. This table holds around 99,000 distinct CDR3 sequences, around 25% found once. The sequencing sample was made of glioma tissue, nonneoplastic brain tissue, or PBMCs (not recorded which). These receptor sequences come from a human donor with low-grade glioma or glioblastoma, undergoing nonglioma brain surgery, or in good health (not recorded which).

On this clonotype itself: It may be a read error: a sequence one base away is much more abundant. The chain links TRBV5-4 to TRBJ1-3; 7 bases are a match to TRBD1. Germline V gene lookup returns CDR1 SGHNT and CDR2 YYREEE (reference sequence). CDR3 length equals 12 residues. Here the CDR3 reads CASSLDGSTGDF. The CDR3, as DNA: TGTGCCAGCAGCTTGGACGGGTCAACAGGGGATTTT.

As regards this clonotype: This may be a read error: a much more frequent sequence differs by one nucleotide. The rearrangement uses TRBV18 and TRBJ2-7; D is unresolved. CDR3 length equals 14 residues. The germline V gene has CDR1 KGHSH and CDR2 LQKENI. Trimming cost V 3 bases and J 0 bases, with 9 bases left between them. The CDR3 bases are TGTGCCAGCTCACCTAAGGGTGGCTCCTACGAGCAGTACTTC. Protein product: CASSPKGGSYEQYF.

The sample holds many counts of this clonotype. CDR3 DNA sequence: TGTGCCAGCAGTTTACCGGGGGAGGGGGATGACGAGCAGTTCTTC. Protein sequence: CASSLPGEGDDEQFF. The V gene is TRBV27, the J gene TRBJ2-1, with D possibly matching TRBD2 (7 bases). Between the trimmed V and J ends, which lost 2 bases and 10 bases, there was a span of 18 bases. This CDR3 contains 15 residues. Per germline, CDR1 MNHEY and CDR2 SMNVEV (reference sequence).

For this clonotype: This may be a read error, as it is one base from a much larger clone. J is TRBJ1-1 and V is TRBV29-1; possibly TRBD1 for D (6 bases). The CDR3 runs to 12 residues. The V end was cut by 4 bases, the J end by 2 bases, with 8 bases between. From germline, CDR1 is SQVTM and CDR2 ANQGSEA. CDR3 sequence (DNA): TGCAGCGTTGTGGGGGGCAACACTGAAGCTTTCTTT. Its protein product is CSVVGGNTEAFF. The variable domain in full, completed from reference TRBV29-1 and TRBJ1-1, reads SAVISQKPSRDICQRGTSLTIQCQVDSQVTMMFWYRQQPGQSLTLIATANQGSEATYESGFVIDKFPISRPNLTFSTLTVSNMSPEDSSIYLCSVVGGNTEAFFGQGTRLTVV.

This clonotype turned up a few times. The chain employs TRBV5-1 and TRBJ1-4, with 9 bases matching TRBD1. The CDR3 is made up of 16 amino acids. V lost 2 bases and J lost 7; bases outside the gene matches: 9. Germline lookup yields CDR1 SGHRS and CDR2 YFSETQ. The CDR3 reads CASSFDRGSTSEKLFF. The CDR3 DNA reads TGCGCCAGCAGCTTCGACAGGGGGTCAACAAGTGAAAAACTGTTTTTT.

In this sample, this clonotype turned up many times. The CDR3 bases are TGTGCCAGCAGCTTAACGAGGGGGAACACTGAAGCTTTCTTT. Its translation is CASSLTRGNTEAFF. The V gene is TRBV7-9, the J gene TRBJ1-1; perhaps TRBD1 as D (5 bases). This CDR3 region has 14 residues. CDR1 and CDR2 (germline): SEHNR, FQNEAQ (reference sequence). V dropped 2 bases and J dropped 1 base, with 8 bases sitting between them.

Concerning this clonotype itself: This may come from a read error, since a much larger clone is one base off. V and J are TRBV7-3 and TRBJ2-5; TRBD2 aligns across 8 bases. V was pared by 5 bases and J by 8 bases, with 13 bases of the junction left unmatched. There are 15 residues in the CDR3. CDR1 is SGHTA, CDR2 FQGTGA, per germline. This chain's CDR3 is CASSQGGTRGETQYF. DNA for the CDR3: TGTGCCAGCAGCCAGGGCGGGACTAGAGGGGAAACCCAGTACTTC.

This clonotype was recorded many times. The chain carries TRBV12-5 and TRBJ1-1; D possibly corresponds to TRBD1 (5 bases). Germline V gene sequence: CDR1 LGHNT, CDR2 FRNRAP. V was clipped by 4 bases and J by 1 base, with 13 bases between them. The CDR3 runs to 15 residues. The CDR3 loop is CASGYPGRTNTEAFF. The DNA of the CDR3 is TGTGCTAGTGGTTACCCGGGACGGACGAACACTGAAGCTTTCTTT. Full variable domain (rest looked up from reference TRBV12-5 and TRBJ1-1): DARVTQTPRHKVTEMGQEVTMRCQPILGHNTVFWYRQTMMQGLELLAYFRNRAPLDDSGMPKDRFSAEMPDATLATLKIQPSEPRDSAVYFCASGYPGRTNTEAFFGQGTRLTVV.

For this clonotype: This could be a read error, since a much larger clone is one nucleotide away. The gene calls are TRBV29-1 and TRBJ1-1, with D possibly TRBD1 on 5 matching bases. Trimming pared 7 bases from V and 2 bases from J, leaving 8 bases between. Germline CDR1 reads SQVTM; CDR2 reads ANQGSEA. The CDR3 loop spans 11 amino acids. DNA of the CDR3: TGCAGCGATACAGGAAACACTGAAGCTTTCTTT. It translates to CSDTGNTEAFF.

Remarks on this clonotype: At one boundary the junction diverges from the germline segment, which might be a read error. The genes are TRBV6-1 and TRBJ2-7, with 11 bases fitting TRBD2. The CDR3 has 15 amino acids. Germline V gene sequence: CDR1 MNHNS, CDR2 SASEGT. The CDR3 nucleotides are TGTTCCAGCAGAAGACTAGCGGGGATACGGTACGAGGAGTACTTC. Its protein is CSSRRLAGIRYEEYF.

This clonotype was counted many times. The J gene is TRBJ2-7, the V gene TRBV29-1, with 7 bases aligning to TRBD1. The germline CDR1 and CDR2 sequences are SQVTM and ANQGSEA. This CDR3 has 14 amino acids. J was trimmed by 6 bases and V by 3 bases; bases with no gene match: 11. The CDR3 DNA follows: TGCAGCGTTGATCTCCCGACAGGGTCTGGCGAGCAGTACTTC. Its protein product is CSVDLPTGSGEQYF.

The sample holds many counts of this clonotype. The CDR3 loop is CSVGGRSKARTF. The CDR3 DNA is TGCAGCGTTGGGGGCAGGTCTAAGGCTAGGACCTTC. The V gene is TRBV29-1, the J gene TRBJ1-2, with TRBD1 as a possible D gene (5 bases). CDR1 and CDR2 from the germline V gene are SQVTM and ANQGSEA. CDR3 length equals 12 residues. Trimming removed 4 bases from V and 14 bases from J, with 20 bases in between.

This clonotype was recorded many times. The chain has TRBV29-1 and TRBJ2-3, with D hard to call. V lost 3 bases and J 5 bases, leaving 12 bases between the germline ends. CDR3 length: 13 amino acids. Germline CDR1 SQVTM, CDR2 ANQGSEA. The CDR3 nucleotides are TGCAGCGTTGAGGCCAGCGCGGAAGATACGCAGTATTTT. The encoded protein is CSVEASAEDTQYF.

Turning to this clonotype: The junction differs from germline at one of its ends, possibly a read error. This chain uses TRBV6-5 with TRBJ1-1; 8 bases are a match to TRBD1. Looked up from germline, CDR1 is MNHEY and CDR2 is SVGAGI. This CDR3 is built from 14 residues. The CDR3 DNA is TGTTCCAGTCCAGGGGGCAGCCCGAACACTGAAGCTTTCTTT. Amino acid sequence: CSSPGGSPNTEAFF.

This clonotype has only a few counts. The J gene is TRBJ2-7, the V gene TRBV19, with D perhaps matching TRBD1 (6 bases). The CDR3 runs 15 residues. Germline CDR1 LNHDA, CDR2 SQIVND (reference sequence). Trimming shortened V by 0 bases and J by 1 base, and 10 bases separated the two germline ends. CDR3 sequence reads: CASSIDSQGSYEQYF. Written as DNA, the CDR3 is TGTGCCAGTAGTATAGATTCGCAGGGGTCCTACGAGCAGTACTTC.

The chain recombines TRBV18 with TRBJ2-7; possibly TRBD1 or TRBD2 for D (5 bases each). V was clipped by 0 bases and J by 2 bases, with 20 bases between them. Germline V gene lookup returns CDR1 KGHSH and CDR2 LQKENI. The CDR3 is made up of 18 amino acids. The CDR3 is CASSPPGVRERGPYEQYF. In DNA, the CDR3 is TGTGCCAGCTCACCACCGGGGGTCAGGGAGAGGGGACCCTACGAGCAGTACTTC.

This clonotype was observed a handful of times. This rearrangement joins TRBV5-5 to TRBJ2-7; no firm D call. Germline loops: CDR1 SGHKS, CDR2 YYEKEE (reference sequence). The CDR3 is made up of 13 amino acids. Trimming cost V 1 base and J 5 bases, with 10 bases left between them. The CDR3 DNA follows: TGTGCCAGCAGCTTGACTACGATTCACGAGCAGTACTTC. Protein: CASSLTTIHEQYF.

This clonotype has at least ten counts. This rearrangement joins TRBV6-2 or TRBV6-3 to TRBJ1-5, with a weak D call TRBD1 (6 bases). The CDR3 has 17 residues. The germline gives CDR1 MNHEY, CDR2 SVGEGT. V was cut by 5 bases and J by 2 bases, with 19 bases left in between. CDR3 region: CASSPLEQGLGNQPQHF. The CDR3 coding sequence is TGTGCCAGCAGTCCCCTCGAACAGGGTCTAGGCAATCAGCCCCAGCATTTT.

The genes are TRBV4-3 and TRBJ1-2; D gene unclear. V was clipped by 4 bases and J by 0 bases, with 12 bases between them. CDR3 length: 15 amino acids. Germline CDR1 is LGHNA and CDR2 is YSLEER. CDR3 residues: CASSPTSSTNYGYTF. The DNA for the CDR3 is TGCGCCAGCAGCCCGACATCAAGTACTAACTATGGCTACACCTTC.

V gene TRBV19 combines with J gene TRBJ2-7; 8 nucleotides line up with TRBD2. Germline V lookup: CDR1 LNHDA, CDR2 SQIVND (reference sequence). V lost 3 bases and J lost 4; bases outside the gene matches: 5. This CDR3 comprises 14 residues. Written as DNA, the CDR3 is TGTGCCAGTAGTATTGGTGGCGGGGGGTACGAGCAGTACTTC. Its protein product is CASSIGGGGYEQYF.

This clonotype was observed many times. This chain uses TRBV6-2 or TRBV6-3 with TRBJ2-1; 7 nucleotides align to TRBD1. CDR1 is MNHEY, CDR2 SVGEGT, per germline. The V gene end was trimmed by 2 bases and the J gene end by 3 bases; junction bases not matched to a gene: 4. This CDR3 region has 15 residues. CDR3 in amino acids: CASSYGQGDYNEQFF. The CDR3 DNA sequence: TGTGCCAGCAGTTACGGGCAGGGGGACTACAATGAGCAGTTCTTC.

The chain is built from TRBV29-1 and TRBJ2-7; D may match TRBD1 or TRBD2 (6 bases each). Germline V gene sequence: CDR1 SQVTM, CDR2 ANQGSEA. The CDR3 contains 14 residues. V was trimmed by 6 bases and J by 3 bases, leaving 18 bases between them. The CDR3 DNA sequence: TGCAGCGTCCCCAGTGAGGGGGGCAACTACGAGCAGTACTTC. Translated: CSVPSEGGNYEQYF.

This clonotype has at least ten counts. This chain links TRBV27 with TRBJ2-4, with D maybe TRBD1 (6 bases). The V gene lost 6 bases and the J gene lost 0 bases, with 18 bases spanning the gap. The CDR3 has 17 amino acids. Germline CDR1 reads MNHEY; CDR2 reads SMNVEV (reference sequence). In nucleotides, the CDR3 is TGTGCCAGCAGAGTTTTCGGAGACAGGATAGCCAAAAACATTCAGTACTTC. Its protein product is CASRVFGDRIAKNIQYF.

This clonotype was seen ten or more times. The rearrangement uses TRBV7-2 and TRBJ2-3; no firm D call. Between the trimmed V and J ends, which lost 7 bases and 4 bases, there was a span of 12 bases. Germline values: CDR1 SGHTA, CDR2 FQGNSA. CDR3 length: 13 residues. The CDR3 nucleotides read TGTGCCAGCAAGATCCCTGGTTCAGATACGCAGTATTTT. Amino acid sequence: CASKIPGSDTQYF.

The sample holds a few counts of this clonotype. The J gene is TRBJ2-1, the V gene TRBV5-1, with 9 positions matching TRBD1. The germline gives CDR1 SGHRS, CDR2 YFSETQ. The CDR3 has 15 amino acids. Trimming cost V 4 bases and J 4 bases; bases outside gene matches: 6. The CDR3 coding sequence is TGCGCCAGCAGCCCTTCGACAGGGGGGTACAATGAGCAGTTCTTC. Translated: CASSPSTGGYNEQFF.

This clonotype came up a few times. V and J are TRBV3-1 and TRBJ1-6, with no clear D. The CDR3 totals 13 residues. V was trimmed by 1 base and J by 9 bases, leaving 7 bases between them. Per germline, CDR1 LGHDT and CDR2 YNNKEL (reference sequence). The CDR3: CASSQGPSSPLHF. CDR3 in DNA: TGTGCCAGCAGCCAAGGCCCGAGTTCACCCCTCCACTTT.

This clonotype was counted a few times. This sequence joins TRBV30 and TRBJ2-7; 7 bases are shared with TRBD2. V lost 1 base and J lost 0; bases outside the gene matches: 3. The germline V gene encodes CDR1 GTSNPN and CDR2 SVGIG (reference sequence). The CDR3 is made up of 14 amino acids. The CDR3 DNA sequence: TGTGCCTGGAGTGACGGGACTAACTCCTACGAGCAGTACTTC. Protein sequence: CAWSDGTNSYEQYF.

The CDR3 is CASSERWENEQYF. Here the CDR3 DNA reads TGCGCCAGCAGTGAAAGGTGGGAGAACGAGCAGTACTTC. The rearrangement joins TRBV10-1 to TRBJ2-7, with D maybe TRBD2 (5 bases). Trimming left V 3 bases short and J 5 bases short, with 11 bases between. Germline CDR1 and CDR2: WNHNN and SYGVQD (reference sequence). The CDR3 sequence is 13 residues long.

This clonotype came up many times. V is TRBV4-3 and J is TRBJ1-2; D remains unclear. This CDR3 is 15 amino acids long. The germline V gene has CDR1 LGHNA and CDR2 YSLEER. V was cut by 5 bases and J by 7 bases, with 20 bases left in between. The CDR3 loop is CASSEVSDGRTGYTF. Written as DNA, the CDR3 is TGCGCCAGCAGCGAAGTTTCGGACGGTCGGACTGGCTACACCTTC.